Below are 4 T cell receptor beta chains sequenced from a single sample in a study of T cells in Graves' hyperthyroidism and ophthalmopathy. The investigators amplified TCR beta CDR3 regions from RNA transcripts. The study used the HTBI primer set for a first-round RT-PCR of the TCR CDR3. In TCRdb, the multiplex PCR reads were re-called with MiXCR into one record per CDR3 protein. The sample consists of some 720,000 distinct CDR3 sequences, about a sixth of them appearing once. Sequencing was carried out using blood. The receptors were sampled from a young man with Graves' hyperthyroidism.

At least ten counts were recorded for this clonotype. This chain links TRBV28 with TRBJ1-2; D not certain. The V end was cut by 8 bases, the J end by 7 bases, with 20 bases between. Germline loops: CDR1 MDHEN, CDR2 SYDVKM. The CDR3 loop spans 14 amino acids. CDR3 loop: CASRLEYGRTGYTF. CDR3 coding DNA: TGTGCCAGCCGACTGGAGTACGGACGGACTGGCTACACCTTC.

V gene TRBV5-6 combines with J gene TRBJ1-4; D gene unclear. This CDR3 comprises 15 residues. Trimming took 1 base from V and 8 from J, leaving 15 bases between them. CDR1 is SGHDT, CDR2 YYEEEE, per germline. The CDR3 DNA follows: TGTGCCAGCAGCTTGCTGCCAAGTGTGGGAGAAAAACTGTTTTTT. This codes for CASSLLPSVGEKLFF.

As to this clonotype: Sequence at one end of the junction differs from germline and may be a read error. The chain uses TRBV27 and TRBJ2-5; D remains ambiguous. CDR1 and CDR2 (germline): MNHEY, SMNVEV (reference sequence). There are 14 residues in the CDR3. The CDR3 sequence: CASRLMWGQEAQYF. In DNA form, the CDR3 reads TGTGCCAGCAGACTAATGTGGGGTCAAGAGGCCCAGTACTTC.

This chain connects TRBV4-3 to TRBJ1-5; D gene uncertain. Trimming shortened V by 2 bases and J by 7 bases, and 15 bases separated the two germline ends. The CDR3 contains 15 residues. Germline V CDR1 and CDR2: LGHNA, YSLEER. CDR3 region: CASSQSTSLWQPQHF. CDR3 nucleotide sequence: TGCGCCAGCAGCCAATCTACAAGCTTATGGCAGCCCCAGCATTTT.